This entry lists 5 T cell receptor beta chains sequenced from one sample in a study of long-term antiretroviral therapy in people with HIV (dated by TCRdb to 2022 to 2024). The immunoSEQ hsTCRB v3.0 assay was used at survey level resolution for TRB variable region sequencing. TCRdb carries this immuneACCESS record with in-frame sequences only. Its versions omit some clonotypes, under half of them owing to an unresolved V gene in the studies checked, with the rest unexplained. The sample data list fewer than 45,000 clones, and 80% to 90% of these were observed just once. The top ten clonotypes cover 10% of the sample. Sequenced here: unsorted PBMCs, sampled 2.2 years after starting antiretroviral therapy. All receptors come from a man aged 18 to 29 with HIV.

The V and J genes are TRBV29-1 and TRBJ2-2; weak D call: TRBD2 (6 bases). Between the trimmed V and J ends, which lost 6 bases and 2 bases, there was a span of 10 bases. The CDR3 covers 13 residues. Germline V gene sequence: CDR1 SQVTM, CDR2 ANQGSEA. CDR3 sequence: CSVRDSNTGELFF. CDR3 DNA: TGCAGCGTCCGGGACTCTAACACCGGGGAGCTGTTTTTT.

This chain links TRBV19 with TRBJ1-1; unclear D gene. The CDR3 totals 12 residues. The germline gives CDR1 LNHDA, CDR2 SQIVND (reference sequence). V lost 5 bases and J 3 bases, leaving 7 bases between the germline ends. CDR3 nucleotide sequence: TGTGCCAGTAGTGTCTGGGACACTGAAGCTTTCTTT. Translated: CASSVWDTEAFF.

The chain uses TRBV19 and TRBJ1-5; the match to TRBD1 covers 7 bases. The germline gives CDR1 LNHDA, CDR2 SQIVND (reference sequence). The CDR3 contains 15 residues. V was pared by 3 bases and J by 4 bases, with 6 bases of the junction left unmatched. CDR3 in DNA: TGTGCCAGTAGTATGATGGGACAGAAAAATCAGCCCCAGCATTTT. Protein product: CASSMMGQKNQPQHF.

A remark on this clone: The same CDR3 can be traced to other DNA sequences in this sample. The chain links TRBV19 to TRBJ1-2, with D possibly matching TRBD1 (6 bases). The germline V and J ends were trimmed by 2 bases and 0 bases, with 7 bases remaining between them. The germline V gene encodes CDR1 LNHDA and CDR2 SQIVND (reference sequence). The CDR3 consists of 14 residues. Written as DNA, the CDR3 is TGTGCCAGTAGTATAAGGACAGCTAACTATGGCTACACCTTC. Its translation: CASSIRTANYGYTF.

The chain is built from TRBV19 and TRBJ1-1; D might be TRBD1 (6 bases). This CDR3 is 18 amino acids long. The ends were cut back, 0 bases at V and 2 bases at J, with 19 bases in the middle. From germline, CDR1 is LNHDA and CDR2 SQIVND (reference sequence). CDR3 amino acids: CASSIDRGQGPFNTEAFF. The CDR3 DNA reads as TGTGCCAGTAGTATAGATCGGGGGCAGGGCCCCTTCAACACTGAAGCTTTCTTT.